This T cell receptor beta chain came from a study of T cell responses to AZD1222 COVID-19 vaccine. The study, taken as a whole, reports: Spike as a whole was targeted by vaccine-associated CD4 TCRs, dominant at 160-218 and 743-854. Repertoire sampling was restricted to post-peak T cell response timepoints. Clonal diversity was possibly underestimated, and white British individuals and females predominated among donors.

Repertoires were generated with immunoSEQ multiplex PCR, while TCRdb's copy carries only in-frame clones and drops some. The sample shows approximately 100,000 clones, 70% to 90% of them seen only once. This clone was seen a single time. Antigen unknown. The specimen was peripheral blood, collected 28 days after the second AZD1222 dose. This clonotype was obtained from an adult who received the AZD1222 COVID-19 vaccine.

Written as DNA, the CDR3 is TGTGCCAGCTCACCAAGGCAGGGGGACGCCGGGGAGCTGTTTTTT. Its protein product is CASSPRQGDAGELFF. V gene TRBV18 combines with J gene TRBJ2-2; 7 positions agree with TRBD1. The CDR3 totals 15 residues. Germline CDR1 KGHSH, CDR2 LQKENI. Trimming cost V 2 bases and J 6 bases; bases outside gene matches: 6.